This T cell receptor beta chain emerged from a study of cytomegalovirus exposure and HLA in healthy donors. CDR1 and CDR2 from the germline V gene are MNHEY and SMNVEV (reference sequence). This CDR3 has 15 amino acids. V lost 8 bases, J lost 2 bases, and 7 bases stayed unmatched. Everyone who donated was a healthy bone marrow donor. Study observations and caveats: What was likely a sequencing artifact was a cluster of highly shared sequence variants.

The table lists this clone with a count of one. Antigen specificity is unknown. PCR was performed using 60 Vbeta and 13 Jbeta primers. The repertoire was sequenced with immunoSEQ multiplex PCR; TCRdb's copy has only in-frame clones and lacks some. This sample has under 120,000 clones, with around 80% found just once. This receptor was taken from a woman in her thirties or forties in good health and CMV-seronegative. Sequencing was performed on PBMCs. This chain uses TRBV27 with TRBJ2-7; 12 bases align to TRBD2. CDR3: CASAQLAGGTYEQYF. As DNA, the CDR3 is TGTGCCAGCGCCCAGCTAGCGGGAGGGACCTACGAGCAGTACTTC.